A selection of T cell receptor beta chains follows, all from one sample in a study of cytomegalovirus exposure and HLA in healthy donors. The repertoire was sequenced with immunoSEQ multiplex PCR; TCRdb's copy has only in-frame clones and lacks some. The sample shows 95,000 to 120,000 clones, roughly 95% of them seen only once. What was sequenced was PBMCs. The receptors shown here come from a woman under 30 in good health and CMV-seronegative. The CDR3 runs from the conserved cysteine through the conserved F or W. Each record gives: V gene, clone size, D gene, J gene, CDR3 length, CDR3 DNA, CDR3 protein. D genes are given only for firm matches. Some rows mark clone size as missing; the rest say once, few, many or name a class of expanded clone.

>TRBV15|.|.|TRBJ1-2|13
TGTGCCACAGCCCCCGCGGGGAATGGTGGCTACACCTTC
CATAPAGNGGYTF
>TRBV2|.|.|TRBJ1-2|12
TGTGCCAGCAGTGAATACACCTATGGCTACACCTTC
CASSEYTYGYTF
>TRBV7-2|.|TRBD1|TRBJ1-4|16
TGTGCCAGCAGCTTAGCTACCGGACAGGGGGCTCAAAAACTGTTTTTT
CASSLATGQGAQKLFF
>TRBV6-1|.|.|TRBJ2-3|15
TGTGCCAGCAGGGTGGCGGGGGCTAACACAGATACGCAGTATTTT
CASRVAGANTDTQYF
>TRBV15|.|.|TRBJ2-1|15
TGTGCCACCAGCACCCCCATAGCCTCCTACAATGAGCAGTTCTTC
CATSTPIASYNEQFF
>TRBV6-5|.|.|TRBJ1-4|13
TGTGCCAGCAGTCACAGGTTTGGGGAAAAACTGTTTTTT
CASSHRFGEKLFF
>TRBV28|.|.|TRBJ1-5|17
TGTGCCAGCAGTGGGCCCGCACAGGGAGTCGGCAATCAGCCCCAGCATTTT
CASSGPAQGVGNQPQHF
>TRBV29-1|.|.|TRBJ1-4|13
TGCAGCGTCCTGAGAGGGCTTAATGAAAAACTGTTTTTT
CSVLRGLNEKLFF
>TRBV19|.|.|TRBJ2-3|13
TGTGCCAGTAGCCCAGGGCGAACAGATACGCAGTATTTT
CASSPGRTDTQYF
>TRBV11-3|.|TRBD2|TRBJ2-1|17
TGTGCCAGCAGCCCGACTCCTATAGCGGGGGGGTCGGATGAGCAGTTCTTC
CASSPTPIAGGSDEQFF
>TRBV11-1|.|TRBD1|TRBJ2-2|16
TGTGCCAGCAGCTCCCACAGGGGGCTGAACACCGGGGAGCTGTTTTTT
CASSSHRGLNTGELFF
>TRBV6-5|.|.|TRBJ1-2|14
TGTGCCAGCAGTTACACGAGGAGTAACTATGGCTACACCTTC
CASSYTRSNYGYTF
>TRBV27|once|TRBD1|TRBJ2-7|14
TGTGCCAGCAGTTCACTGGACAGGAACTACGAGCAGTACTTC
CASSSLDRNYEQYF
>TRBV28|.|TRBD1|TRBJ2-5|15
TGTGCCAGCAGCCTAATCGGACAGGGCGGTGAGACCCAGTACTTC
CASSLIGQGGETQYF
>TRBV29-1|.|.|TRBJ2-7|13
TGCAGCGTTGTGAGACAGGAGGACTACGAGCAGTACTTC
CSVVRQEDYEQYF
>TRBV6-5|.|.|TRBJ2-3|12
TGTGCCAGCAGCACCCCGGGTTATACGCAGTATTTT
CASSTPGYTQYF
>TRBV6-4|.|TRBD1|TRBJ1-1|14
TGTGCCAGTGACAGGGGAGAGGAGGGCACTGAAGCTTTCTTT
CASDRGEEGTEAFF
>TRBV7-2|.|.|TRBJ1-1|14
TGTGCCAGCAGCTTAGGTTGGGGCCACACTGAAGCTTTCTTT
CASSLGWGHTEAFF
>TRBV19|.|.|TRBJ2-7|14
TGTGCCACCCGAACGGATCCCGGGAGCCACGAGCAGTACTTC
CATRTDPGSHEQYF
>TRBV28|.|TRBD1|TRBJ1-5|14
TGTGCCAGCAGGACAGGGATTAGCAATCAGCCCCAGCATTTT
CASRTGISNQPQHF
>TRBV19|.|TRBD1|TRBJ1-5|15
TGTGCCACCCGCGGTGGACAGGGAGTTTTTCAGCCCCAGCATTTT
CATRGGQGVFQPQHF
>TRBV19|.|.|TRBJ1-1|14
TGTGCCACACTAACAGGGTTTATGAACACTGAAGCTTTCTTT
CATLTGFMNTEAFF
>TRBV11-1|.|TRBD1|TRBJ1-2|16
TGTGCCAGCAGCTTCAACACGGGACAGGAGAACTATGGCTACACCTTC
CASSFNTGQENYGYTF
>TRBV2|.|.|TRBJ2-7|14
TGTGCCAGCAGTGCTCCTAGCGCCTACTACGAGCAGTACTTC
CASSAPSAYYEQYF
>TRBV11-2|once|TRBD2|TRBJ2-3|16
TGTGCCAGCAGCTTGACTAGCGGGGGGTTGACAGATACGCAGTATTTT
CASSLTSGGLTDTQYF
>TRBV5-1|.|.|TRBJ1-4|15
TGCGCCAGCAGCTTGTTTACTGCAACTAATGAAAAACTGTTTTTT
CASSLFTATNEKLFF
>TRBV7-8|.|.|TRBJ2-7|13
TGTGCCAGCAGCCCCCGACTGTACTACGAGCAGTACTTC
CASSPRLYYEQYF
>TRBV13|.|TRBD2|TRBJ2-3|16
TGTGCCAGCAGCTGGGAAGCGGGGTGGGGCACAGATACGCAGTATTTT
CASSWEAGWGTDTQYF
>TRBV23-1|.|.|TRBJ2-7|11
TGCGCCAGCAGTCCGGTCCGAGAGTCAGGCTTC
CASSPVRESGF
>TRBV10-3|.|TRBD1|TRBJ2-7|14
TGTGCCATCAGTGAGTCTGTGCAGGGGGCTAAGCAGTACTTC
CAISESVQGAKQYF
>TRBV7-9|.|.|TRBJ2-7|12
TGTGCCAGCAGCCAGGACTATTACGAGCAGTACTTC
CASSQDYYEQYF
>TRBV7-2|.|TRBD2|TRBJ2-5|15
TGTGCCAGCAGCATAAGTGGCGGGGGGACCGAGACCCAGTACTTC
CASSISGGGTETQYF
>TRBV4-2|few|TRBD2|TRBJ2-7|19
TGTGCCAGCAGCCAAGAGGGGCCGACTAGCGGGGGGTACTCCTACGAGCAGTACTTC
CASSQEGPTSGGYSYEQYF
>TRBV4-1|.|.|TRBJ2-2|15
TGCGCCAGCAGCCAAGGACTAGGGCGCACCGGGGAGCTGTTTTTT
CASSQGLGRTGELFF
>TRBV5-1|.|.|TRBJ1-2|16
TGCGCCAGCCATGTAGCTCCCCCAGCGGAAACCTATGGCTACACCTTC
CASHVAPPAETYGYTF
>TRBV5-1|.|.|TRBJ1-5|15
TGCGCCAGCAGCTTGGGCGGGAGGAGTAATCAGCCCCAGCATTTT
CASSLGGRSNQPQHF
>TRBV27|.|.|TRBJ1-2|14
TGTGCCAGCAGTCCCAGGGTTTTCGACTATGGCTACACCTTC
CASSPRVFDYGYTF
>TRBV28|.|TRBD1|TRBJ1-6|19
TGTGCCAGCAGTTTGTCCGGACAGGGGGCTGGCACCTATAATTCACCCCTCCACTTT
CASSLSGQGAGTYNSPLHF
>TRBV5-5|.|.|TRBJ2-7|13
TGTGCCAGCAGCAGAGCTTCGGACTTCGAGCAGTACTTC
CASSRASDFEQYF
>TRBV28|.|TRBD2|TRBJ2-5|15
TGTGCCAGCATAGAGCGACCGGGGGGGTATGAGACCCAGTACTTC
CASIERPGGYETQYF
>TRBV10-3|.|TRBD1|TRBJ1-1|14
TGTGCCATCAGTGTGACAGGGATGAACACTGAAGCTTTCTTT
CAISVTGMNTEAFF
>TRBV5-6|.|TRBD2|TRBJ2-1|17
TGTGCCAGCAGCCTCGGACTAGCGGGGGGACGCTACAATGAGCAGTTCTTC
CASSLGLAGGRYNEQFF
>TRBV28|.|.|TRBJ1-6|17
TGTGCCAGCAGCCTCGCCCAGGGCTGGGTATGGAATTCACCCCTCCACTTT
CASSLAQGWVWNSPLHF
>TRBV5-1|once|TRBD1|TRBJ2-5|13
TGCGCCAGCAGGGACAGGGCCCAAGAGACCCAGTACTTC
CASRDRAQETQYF
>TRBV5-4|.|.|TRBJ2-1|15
TGTGCCAGCAGCCCGGTAGGGGGGGCGGCGAATGAGCAGTTCTTC
CASSPVGGAANEQFF
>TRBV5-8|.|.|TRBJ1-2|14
TGTGCCAGCAGCTACGATGGAGGGAAGTATGGCTACACCTTC
CASSYDGGKYGYTF
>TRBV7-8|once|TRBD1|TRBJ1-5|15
TGTGCCAGCAGTAAGGACAGGGGTTTTGATCAGCCCCAGCATTTT
CASSKDRGFDQPQHF
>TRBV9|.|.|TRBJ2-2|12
TGTGCCAGCAGCGTAGGTAACGGGGAGCTGTTTTTT
CASSVGNGELFF
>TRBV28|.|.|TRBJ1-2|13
TGTGCCAGCAGTTTGGTGACAGGCTATGGCTACACCTTC
CASSLVTGYGYTF
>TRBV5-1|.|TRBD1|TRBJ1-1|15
TGCGCCAGCAGCGGGGGACAGGGGCGCAACACTGAAGCTTTCTTT
CASSGGQGRNTEAFF
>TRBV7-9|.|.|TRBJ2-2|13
TGTGCCAGCAGCTCACCGGTTTCCGGGGAGCTGTTTTTT
CASSSPVSGELFF
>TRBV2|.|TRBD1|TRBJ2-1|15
TGTGCCAGCACCCGACAGGGGGGGTCCTACAATGAGCAGTTCTTC
CASTRQGGSYNEQFF
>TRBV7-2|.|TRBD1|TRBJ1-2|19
TGTGCCAGCAGCTTGGGGACCCTGGGACAGGGGGTTTTAGGTTATGGCTACACCTTC
CASSLGTLGQGVLGYGYTF